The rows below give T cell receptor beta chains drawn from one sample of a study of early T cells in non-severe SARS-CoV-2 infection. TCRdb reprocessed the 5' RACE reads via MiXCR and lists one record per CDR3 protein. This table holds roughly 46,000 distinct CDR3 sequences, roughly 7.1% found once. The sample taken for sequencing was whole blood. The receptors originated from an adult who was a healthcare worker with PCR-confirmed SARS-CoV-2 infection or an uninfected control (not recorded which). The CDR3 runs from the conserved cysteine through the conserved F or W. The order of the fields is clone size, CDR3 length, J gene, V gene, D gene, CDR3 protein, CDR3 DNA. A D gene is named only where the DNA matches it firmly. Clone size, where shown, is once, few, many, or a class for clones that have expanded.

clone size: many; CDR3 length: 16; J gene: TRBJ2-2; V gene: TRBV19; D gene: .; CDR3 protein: CASSMEGALRSGELFF; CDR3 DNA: TGTGCCAGTAGTATGGAGGGGGCCTTGAGGTCCGGGGAGCTGTTTTTT
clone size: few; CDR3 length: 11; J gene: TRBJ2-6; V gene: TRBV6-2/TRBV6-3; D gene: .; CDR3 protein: CASGPRLVLTF; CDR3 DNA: TGTGCCAGCGGTCCTCGGCTCGTCCTGACTTTC
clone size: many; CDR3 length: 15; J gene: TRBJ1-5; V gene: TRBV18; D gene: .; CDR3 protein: CASSREGVRNQPQHF; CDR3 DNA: TGTGCCAGCTCACGCGAGGGGGTACGGAATCAGCCCCAGCATTTT
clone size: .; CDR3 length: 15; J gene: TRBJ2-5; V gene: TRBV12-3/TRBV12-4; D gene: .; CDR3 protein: CASSAGSQIRETQYF; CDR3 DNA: TGTGCCAGCAGTGCGGGGTCTCAAATTCGGGAGACCCAGTACTTC
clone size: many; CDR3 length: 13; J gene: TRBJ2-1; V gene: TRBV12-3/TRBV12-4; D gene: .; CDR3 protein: CASSGLGTYEQFF; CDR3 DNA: TGTGCCAGCAGTGGGCTGGGGACATATGAGCAGTTCTTC
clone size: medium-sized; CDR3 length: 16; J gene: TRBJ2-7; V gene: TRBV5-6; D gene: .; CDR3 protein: CASSRYTGTPTYEQYF; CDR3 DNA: TGTGCCAGCAGCCGATATACCGGGACACCGACCTACGAGCAGTACTTC
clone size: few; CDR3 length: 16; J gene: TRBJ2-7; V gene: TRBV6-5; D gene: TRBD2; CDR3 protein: CASSYSRTSGGHEQYF; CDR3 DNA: TGTGCCAGCAGTTACTCGAGGACTAGCGGGGGCCACGAGCAGTACTTC
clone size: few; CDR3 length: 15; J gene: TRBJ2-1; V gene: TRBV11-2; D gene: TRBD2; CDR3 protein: CASSLAGGKLNEQFF; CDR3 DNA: TGTGCCAGCAGCTTAGCGGGGGGGAAGTTGAATGAGCAGTTCTTC
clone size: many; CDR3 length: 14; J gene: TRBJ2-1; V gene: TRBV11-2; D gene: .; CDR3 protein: CASSLLQGLNEQFF; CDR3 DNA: TGTGCCAGCAGCCTCTTACAGGGACTGAATGAGCAGTTCTTC
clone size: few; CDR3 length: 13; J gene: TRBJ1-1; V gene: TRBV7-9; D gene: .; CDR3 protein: CASSPPAGSEAFF; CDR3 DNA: TGTGCCAGCAGCCCCCCGGCAGGGTCTGAAGCTTTCTTT
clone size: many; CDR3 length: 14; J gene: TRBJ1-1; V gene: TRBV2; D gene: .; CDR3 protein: CASSEELTNTEAFF; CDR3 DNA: TGTGCCAGCAGTGAAGAGCTGACGAACACTGAAGCTTTCTTT
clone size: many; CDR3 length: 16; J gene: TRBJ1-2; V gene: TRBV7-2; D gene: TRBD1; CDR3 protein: CASSSQTGTGYYGYTF; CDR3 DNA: TGTGCCAGCAGCTCACAAACCGGGACAGGCTACTATGGCTACACCTTC
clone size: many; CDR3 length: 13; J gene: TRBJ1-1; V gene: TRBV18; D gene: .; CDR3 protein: CASSRGGNTEAFF; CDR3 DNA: TGTGCCAGCTCACGCGGCGGGAACACTGAAGCTTTCTTT
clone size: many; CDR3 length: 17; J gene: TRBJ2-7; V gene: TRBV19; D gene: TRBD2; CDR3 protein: CASSIRGAGASSYEQYF; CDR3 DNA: TGTGCCAGTAGTATCCGGGGAGCGGGGGCAAGCTCCTACGAGCAGTACTTC
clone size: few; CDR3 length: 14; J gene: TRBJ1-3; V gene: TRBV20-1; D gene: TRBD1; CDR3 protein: CSAQPGGSGNTIYF; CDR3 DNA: TGCAGTGCACAACCAGGGGGCTCTGGAAACACCATATATTTT
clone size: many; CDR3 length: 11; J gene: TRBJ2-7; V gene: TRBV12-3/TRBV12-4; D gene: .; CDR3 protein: CASRRGYEQYF; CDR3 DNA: TGTGCCAGCAGGCGGGGCTACGAGCAGTACTTC
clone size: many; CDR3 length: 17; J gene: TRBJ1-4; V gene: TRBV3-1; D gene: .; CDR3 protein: CASSQEGAGPTNEKLFF; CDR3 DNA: TGTGCCAGCAGCCAAGAAGGGGCAGGGCCAACTAATGAAAAACTGTTTTTT
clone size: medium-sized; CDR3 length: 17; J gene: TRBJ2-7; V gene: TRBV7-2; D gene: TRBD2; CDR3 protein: CASSSVPSGGLSGEQYF; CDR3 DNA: TGTGCCAGCAGCTCCGTCCCCAGCGGGGGGCTCTCAGGAGAGCAGTACTTC
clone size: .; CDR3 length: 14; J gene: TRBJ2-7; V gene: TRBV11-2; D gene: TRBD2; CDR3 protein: CASSFTGGLYEQYF; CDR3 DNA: TGTGCCAGCAGCTTCACGGGGGGTTTATACGAGCAGTACTTC
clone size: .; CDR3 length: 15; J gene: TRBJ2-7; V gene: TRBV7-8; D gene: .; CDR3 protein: CASSFTGTRRDEQYF; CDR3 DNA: TGTGCCAGCAGCTTCACCGGGACACGCCGGGACGAGCAGTACTTC
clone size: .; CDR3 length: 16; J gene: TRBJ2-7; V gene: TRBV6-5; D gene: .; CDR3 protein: CASSFDPATPHYEQYF; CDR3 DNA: TGTGCCAGCAGTTTTGACCCGGCGACCCCTCATTACGAGCAGTACTTC
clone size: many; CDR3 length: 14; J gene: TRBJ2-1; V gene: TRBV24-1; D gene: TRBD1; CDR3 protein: CATSDGTGMAEQFF; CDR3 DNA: TGTGCCACCAGTGACGGGACAGGGATGGCTGAGCAGTTCTTC
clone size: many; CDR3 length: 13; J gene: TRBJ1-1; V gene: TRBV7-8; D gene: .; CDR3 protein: CASSLSERAEAFF; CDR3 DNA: TGTGCCAGCAGCTTGTCAGAAAGGGCTGAAGCTTTCTTT
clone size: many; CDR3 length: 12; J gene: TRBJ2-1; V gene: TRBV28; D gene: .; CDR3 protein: CASSFRGREQFF; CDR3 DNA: TGTGCCAGCAGTTTTAGGGGAAGGGAGCAGTTCTTC
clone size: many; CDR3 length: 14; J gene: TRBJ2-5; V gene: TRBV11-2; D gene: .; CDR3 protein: CASSSLAGGETQYF; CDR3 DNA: TGTGCCAGCAGCTCGTTGGCGGGCGGGGAGACCCAGTACTTC
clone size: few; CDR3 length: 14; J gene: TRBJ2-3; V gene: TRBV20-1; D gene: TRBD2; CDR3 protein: CSGEAGDSTDTQYF; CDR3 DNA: TGCAGTGGGGAAGCGGGGGATAGCACAGATACGCAGTATTTT
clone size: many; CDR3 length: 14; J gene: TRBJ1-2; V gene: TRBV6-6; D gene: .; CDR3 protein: CASFPRQTNYGYTF; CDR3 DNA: TGTGCCAGCTTCCCGCGACAGACTAACTATGGCTACACCTTC
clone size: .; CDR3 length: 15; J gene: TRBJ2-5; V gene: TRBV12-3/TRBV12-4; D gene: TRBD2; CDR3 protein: CASSLALAGAETQYF; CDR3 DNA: TGTGCCAGCAGTTTGGCCCTAGCGGGGGCGGAGACCCAGTACTTC
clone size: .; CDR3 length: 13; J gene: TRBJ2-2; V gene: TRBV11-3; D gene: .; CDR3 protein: CASSLDGPGELFF; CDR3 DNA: TGTGCCAGCAGCTTAGATGGACCCGGGGAGCTGTTTTTT
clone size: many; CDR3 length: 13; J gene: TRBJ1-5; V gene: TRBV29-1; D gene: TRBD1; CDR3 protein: CSVVAGGDQPQHF; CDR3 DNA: TGCAGCGTTGTGGCAGGGGGGGATCAGCCCCAGCATTTT
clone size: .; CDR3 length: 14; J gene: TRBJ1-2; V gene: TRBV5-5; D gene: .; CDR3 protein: CASSLGRADYGYTF; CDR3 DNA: TGTGCCAGCAGCTTGGGGCGGGCTGACTATGGCTACACCTTC
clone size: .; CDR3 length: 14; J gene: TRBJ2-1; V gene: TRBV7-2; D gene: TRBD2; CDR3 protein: CASCLAGTSYEQFF; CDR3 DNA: TGTGCCAGCTGCTTAGCGGGGACTAGCTATGAGCAGTTCTTC
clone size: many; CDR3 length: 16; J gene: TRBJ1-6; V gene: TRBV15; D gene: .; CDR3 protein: CATSSDFRQENSPLHF; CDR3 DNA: TGTGCCACCAGCAGTGATTTTAGACAGGAGAATTCACCCCTCCACTTT